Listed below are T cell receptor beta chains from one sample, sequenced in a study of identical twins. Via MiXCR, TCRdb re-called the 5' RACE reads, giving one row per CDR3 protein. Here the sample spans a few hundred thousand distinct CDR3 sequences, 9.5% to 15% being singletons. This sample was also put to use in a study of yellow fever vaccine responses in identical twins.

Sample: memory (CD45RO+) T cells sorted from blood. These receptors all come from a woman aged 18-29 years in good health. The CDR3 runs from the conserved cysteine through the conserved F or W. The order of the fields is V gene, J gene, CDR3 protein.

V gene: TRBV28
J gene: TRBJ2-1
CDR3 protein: CASGPNYNEQFF

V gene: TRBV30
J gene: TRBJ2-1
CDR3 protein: CAWSRGSTYNEQFF

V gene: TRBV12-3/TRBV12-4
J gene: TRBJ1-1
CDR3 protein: CASRSVAEAFF

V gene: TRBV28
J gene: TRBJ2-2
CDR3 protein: CASSGATGYTGELFF

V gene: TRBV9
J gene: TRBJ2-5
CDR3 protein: CASSVVSGGKETQYF

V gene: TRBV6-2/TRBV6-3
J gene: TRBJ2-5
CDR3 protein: CASSYREEETQYF

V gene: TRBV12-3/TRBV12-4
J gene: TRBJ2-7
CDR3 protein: CASSWRVGPGAYYEQYF

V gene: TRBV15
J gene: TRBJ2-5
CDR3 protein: CATSRYTGEETQYF

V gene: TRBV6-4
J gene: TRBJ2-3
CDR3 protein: CASSDGTRDTDTQYF

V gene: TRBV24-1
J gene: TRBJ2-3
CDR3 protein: CATSDYTGGTDTQYF

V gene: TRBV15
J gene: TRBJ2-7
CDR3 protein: CATSRVRDTEQYF

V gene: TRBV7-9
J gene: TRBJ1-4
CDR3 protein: CASSLVAQGAEKLFF

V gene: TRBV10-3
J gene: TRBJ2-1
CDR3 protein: CAIMSTSGTEQFF

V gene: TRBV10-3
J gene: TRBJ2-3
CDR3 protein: CAISVADTQYF

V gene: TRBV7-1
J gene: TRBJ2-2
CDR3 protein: CASSSATGGNGELFF

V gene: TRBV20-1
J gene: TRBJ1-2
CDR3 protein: CSARTGTHYGYTF

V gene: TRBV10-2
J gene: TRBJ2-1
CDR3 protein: CASRPGTLEDNEQFF

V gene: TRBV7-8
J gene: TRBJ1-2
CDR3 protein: CASSLEAGNYGYTF

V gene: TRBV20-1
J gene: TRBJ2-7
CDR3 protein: CSARGADFTYEQYF

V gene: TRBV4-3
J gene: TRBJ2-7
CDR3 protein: CASSQAWTESYEQYF

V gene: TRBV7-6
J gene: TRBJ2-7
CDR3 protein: CASSPGTLSYEQYF

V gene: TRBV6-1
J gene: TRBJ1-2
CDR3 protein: CASSNDRGGGYTF

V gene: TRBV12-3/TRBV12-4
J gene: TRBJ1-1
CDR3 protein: CASRPRGTEAFF

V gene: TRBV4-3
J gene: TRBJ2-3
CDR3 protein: CASSLSGGPGVDTQYF

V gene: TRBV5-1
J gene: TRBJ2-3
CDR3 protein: CASSTGTSGTGDTQYF

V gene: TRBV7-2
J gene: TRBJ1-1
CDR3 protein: CASSMDRVGTEAFF

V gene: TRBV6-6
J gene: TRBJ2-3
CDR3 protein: CASTQGTDTQYF

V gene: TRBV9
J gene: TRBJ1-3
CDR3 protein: CASSATTGHSGNTIYF

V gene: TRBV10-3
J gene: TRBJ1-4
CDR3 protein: CAISAGDNGELFF

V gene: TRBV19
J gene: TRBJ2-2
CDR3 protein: CASSIRRGNTGELFF

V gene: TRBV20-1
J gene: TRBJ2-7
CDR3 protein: CSARGTGASYEQYF

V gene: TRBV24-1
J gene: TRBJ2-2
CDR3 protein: CATSGTSGYTGELFF

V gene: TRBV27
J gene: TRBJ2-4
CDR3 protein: CASSPSGQGNIQYF